The clone carrying this T cell receptor (beta chain) has a single count. PCR involved 60 Vbeta and 13 Jbeta primers. Sequencing used immunoSEQ multiplex PCR; TCRdb keeps in-frame clones, though not all of them. The sample lists about 200,000 clones, about 85% occurring once. These data originate in a study of cytomegalovirus exposure and HLA in healthy donors. The V gene's germline CDR1 is LGHNA and CDR2 YNFKEQ. This CDR3 has 15 amino acids. After removal of 1 base from V and 5 bases from J, the junction contained 7 bases not matched to a gene. Sequences were obtained from PBMCs. J is TRBJ2-7 and V is TRBV4-2; 8 bases map to TRBD1. The source is a male donor in good health and CMV-seropositive. This chain's CDR3 is CASSQGTGKVHEQYF. The CDR3 DNA follows: TGTGCCAGCAGCCAAGGGACAGGGAAAGTGCACGAGCAGTACTTC.